Below, one TCR beta chain is given with its context. The data belong to a study of blood T cell repertoires in COVID-19. Germline CDR1 and CDR2: WNHNN and SYGVQD (reference sequence). The CDR3 extends over 14 amino acids. The V end was cut by 10 bases, the J end by 6 bases, with 19 bases between. TCRdb's copy holds only in-frame clones and misses some; the assay was immunoSEQ multiplex PCR. The sample carries hundreds of thousands of clones, 70% to 90% recorded once. The chain has TRBV10-1 and TRBJ2-1; unclear D gene. The TCR sequence derives from a woman aged 30 to 39 with active or convalescent COVID-19. Source material: peripheral blood. CDR3 coding DNA: TGCGCCACGACTTCATCCCCTTCCACCAATGAGCAGTTCTTC. Protein product: CATTSSPSTNEQFF.